The clone carrying this T cell receptor (beta chain) was counted at least ten times. Its antigen is unidentified. This sample was taken from a study of Graves' ophthalmopathy and Graves' hyperthyroidism. Study-level results: The model reached approximately 70% sensitivity and approximately 72% specificity for predicting ophthalmopathy progression.

The CDR3 has 16 residues. Looked up from germline, CDR1 is LNHDA and CDR2 is SQIVND (reference sequence). With V trimmed by 4 bases and J by 3 bases, 7 bases remained unmatched. PBMCs were isolated by Ficoll-Paque density gradient centrifugation, using roughly 9.7 ml of fresh peripheral blood as the starting material. Scientists amplified the TCR beta CDR3 regions from RNA transcripts. RT-PCR in the first round used HTBI primers; a second-round multiplex PCR followed. MiXCR, applied by TCRdb to the multiplex PCR reads, yields one record per CDR3 protein. The sample holds some 410,000 distinct CDR3 sequences, around 21% seen once.

This chain connects TRBV19 to TRBJ2-2; 8 nucleotides agree with TRBD2. Sequenced sample: peripheral blood. The sequence derives from a woman between 18 and 29 years old with stable Graves' hyperthyroidism. Here the CDR3 DNA reads TGTGCCAGTAGTAGGCTGGGGACTAGGGACACCGGGGAGCTGTTTTTT. Residues: CASSRLGTRDTGELFF.